This record concerns one T cell receptor (beta chain) sequence. The assay was immunoSEQ multiplex PCR, and TCRdb's table has in-frame clones only and misses some. The sample lists approximately 280,000 clones, around 85% occurring once. Losses at the gene ends were 4 bases for V and 6 bases for J; bases not matched to a gene: 7. CDR1 is SGHRS, CDR2 YFSETQ, per germline. CDR3 length: 15 residues. The sample originates from a study of blood T cell repertoires in COVID-19. Study-wide context: The study drew acute and convalescent COVID-19 samples from the United States, Italy and Spain.

This chain links TRBV5-1 with TRBJ1-2; 12 bases are a match to TRBD1. This receptor was obtained from a woman in her forties or fifties who had recovered from COVID-19. Input material: PBMCs or T cells enriched from blood (not recorded which). The CDR3 region has the DNA TGCGCCAGCAGCAGGGACAGGGGGCGGAGGAATGGCTACACCTTC. This sequence encodes CASSRDRGRRNGYTF.